This T cell receptor beta chain was sequenced for a study of T cell responses to AZD1222 COVID-19 vaccine. CDR1 is SGHTA and CDR2 is FQGNSA in the germline V gene. The CDR3 spans 14 residues. With 4 bases clipped from V and 0 bases from J, the junction kept 0 bases outside the gene matches. Whole-study findings and limits: Spike-wide coverage was observed for vaccine-associated CD4 TCRs, with dominant responses at 160-218 and 743-854.

This clone appeared once. Its antigen remains unidentified. Repertoires were generated with immunoSEQ multiplex PCR, while TCRdb's copy carries only in-frame clones and drops some. The sample carries over 90,000 clones, roughly 90% recorded once. Source: peripheral blood, taken 28 days after the second AZD1222 dose. The chain couples TRBV7-2 to TRBJ2-7, with 10 bases matching TRBD2. The TCR comes from an adult who received the AZD1222 COVID-19 vaccine. The CDR3 region is CASSWTSGSYEQYF. The CDR3 bases are TGTGCCAGCAGCTGGACTAGCGGCTCCTACGAGCAGTACTTC.